Below are 9 T cell receptor beta chains sequenced from a single sample in a study of pediatric ulcerative colitis. The table came from immunoSEQ multiplex PCR; TCRdb's copy has only in-frame clones and leaves some out. The table shows approximately 40,000 clones, with roughly 70% occurring only once. The rectum was sampled with one to two pinch biopsies at colonoscopy. Specimen: gut tissue. These receptors originate from a boy younger than 18 with severe ulcerative colitis.

The rearrangement joins TRBV14 to TRBJ1-6, with D perhaps TRBD1 (5 bases). Trimming cost V 0 bases and J 3 bases, with 9 bases left between them. Germline lookup yields CDR1 SGHDN and CDR2 FVKESK. The CDR3 consists of 16 residues. In DNA, the CDR3 is TGTGCCAGCAGCCAAGATCAGGGAAACTATAATTCACCCCTCCACTTT. Amino acids: CASSQDQGNYNSPLHF.

The V gene is TRBV6-5, the J gene TRBJ1-1, with D tentatively TRBD1 (5 bases). The CDR3 spans 15 residues. Germline lookup yields CDR1 MNHEY and CDR2 SVGAGI. Between the trimmed V and J ends, which lost 1 base and 1 base, there was a span of 10 bases. The CDR3 spells CASSYWRTPNTEAFF. The CDR3 DNA follows: TGTGCCAGCAGTTACTGGAGGACACCGAACACTGAAGCTTTCTTT.

The rearrangement joins TRBV2 to TRBJ2-1; TRBD1 matches 7 bases. Per germline, CDR1 SNHLY and CDR2 FYNNEI. The CDR3 is made up of 13 amino acids. After removal of 1 base from V and 13 bases from J, the junction contained 7 bases not matched to a gene. The CDR3: CASSEETGLVQFF. CDR3 sequence (DNA): TGTGCCAGCAGTGAAGAGACAGGGTTAGTTCAGTTCTTC.

The chain uses TRBV5-1 and TRBJ1-2, with 10 bases lining up with TRBD1. This CDR3 contains 16 residues. The junction had 3 bases not matched to a gene; V was cut back by 0 bases and J by 1 base. Germline CDR1 reads SGHRS; CDR2 reads YFSETQ. Written as DNA, the CDR3 is TGCGCCAGCAGCTTGGAAGGGACAGGGGATAACTATGGCTACACCTTC. It encodes CASSLEGTGDNYGYTF.

This chain joins TRBV5-6 and TRBJ1-2; D not certain. V was clipped by 0 bases and J by 9 bases, with 9 bases between them. Germline lookup yields CDR1 SGHDT and CDR2 YYEEEE. There are 12 residues in the CDR3. The CDR3 nucleotides read TGTGCCAGCAGCTTGGTTGGTGGGAGCTACACCTTC. Amino acids: CASSLVGGSYTF. The variable domain in full, with the rest retrieved from reference TRBV5-6 and TRBJ1-2, is DAGVTQSPTHLIKTRGQQVTLRCSPKSGHDTVSWYQQALGQGPQFIFQYYEEEERQRGNFPDRFSGHQFPNYSSELNVNALLLGDSALYLCASSLVGGSYTFGSGTRLTVV.

The chain employs TRBV7-6 and TRBJ1-5; D ambiguous. CDR1 and CDR2 from the germline V gene are SGHVS and FNYEAQ. The V end was cut by 6 bases, the J end by 0 bases, with 6 bases between. CDR3 length: 13 amino acids. In nucleotides, the CDR3 is TGTGCCAGCAGTGGCTATAGCAATCAGCCCCAGCATTTT. Encoded protein: CASSGYSNQPQHF. Complete variable domain (other parts from reference TRBV7-6 and TRBJ1-5): GAGVSQSPRYKVTKRGQDVALRCDPISGHVSLYWYRQALGQGPEFLTYFNYEAQQDKSGLPNDRFSAERPEGSISTLTIQRTEQRDSAMYRCASSGYSNQPQHFGDGTRLSIL.

This clone has just a few counts. V gene TRBV2 combines with J gene TRBJ2-1; D is possibly TRBD2 (7 bases). CDR3 length: 17 residues. CDR1 and CDR2 (germline): SNHLY, FYNNEI. Deletions cut 3 bases from V and 0 bases from J, with 15 bases between. CDR3 amino acids: CASSEGGPNSSYNEQFF. CDR3 DNA: TGTGCCAGCAGTGAGGGGGGGCCGAACTCCTCCTACAATGAGCAGTTCTTC.

In this sample, this clone turned up a few times. Other nucleotide sequences from this sample produce the same CDR3. V and J are TRBV2 and TRBJ2-5; D remains unclear. V was pared by 3 bases and J by 1 base, with 3 bases between. CDR1 is SNHLY and CDR2 is FYNNEI in the germline V gene. This CDR3 has 12 amino acids. As DNA, the CDR3 is TGTGCCAGCAGTGAGGCCCAAGAGACCCAGTACTTC. As protein: CASSEAQETQYF.

The V gene is TRBV11-2, the J gene TRBJ1-3; D is ambiguous. The ends were cut back, 4 bases at V and 3 bases at J, with 16 bases in the middle. This CDR3 is 16 amino acids long. Germline values: CDR1 SGHAT, CDR2 FQNNGV. The chain's CDR3 is CASSSIRTGDGNTIYF. The DNA for the CDR3 is TGTGCCAGCAGCTCAATTCGTACGGGAGATGGAAACACCATATATTTT. Based on the CDR3 plus reference TRBV11-2 and TRBJ1-3, the full variable domain is EAGVAQSPRYKIIEKRQSVAFWCNPISGHATLYWYQQILGQGPKLLIQFQNNGVVDDSQLPKDRFSAERLKGVDSTLKIQPAKLEDSAVYLCASSSIRTGDGNTIYFGEGSWLTVV.